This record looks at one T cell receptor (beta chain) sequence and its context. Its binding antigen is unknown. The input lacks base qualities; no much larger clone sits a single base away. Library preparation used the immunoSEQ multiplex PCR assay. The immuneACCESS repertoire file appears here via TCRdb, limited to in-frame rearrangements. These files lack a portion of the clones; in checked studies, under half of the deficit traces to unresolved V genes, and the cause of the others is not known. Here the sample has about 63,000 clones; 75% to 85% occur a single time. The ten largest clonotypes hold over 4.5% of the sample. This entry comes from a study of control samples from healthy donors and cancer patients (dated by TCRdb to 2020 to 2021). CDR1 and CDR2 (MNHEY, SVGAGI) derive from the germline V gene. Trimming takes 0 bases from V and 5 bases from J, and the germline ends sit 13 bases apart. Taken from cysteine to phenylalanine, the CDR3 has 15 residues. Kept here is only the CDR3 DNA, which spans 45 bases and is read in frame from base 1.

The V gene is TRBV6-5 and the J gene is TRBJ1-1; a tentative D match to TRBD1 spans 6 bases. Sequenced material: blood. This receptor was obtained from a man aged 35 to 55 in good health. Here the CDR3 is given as CASSYSMGGRTEAFF. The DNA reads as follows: TGTGCCAGCAGTTACTCGATGGGGGGCAGGACTGAAGCTTTCTTT.